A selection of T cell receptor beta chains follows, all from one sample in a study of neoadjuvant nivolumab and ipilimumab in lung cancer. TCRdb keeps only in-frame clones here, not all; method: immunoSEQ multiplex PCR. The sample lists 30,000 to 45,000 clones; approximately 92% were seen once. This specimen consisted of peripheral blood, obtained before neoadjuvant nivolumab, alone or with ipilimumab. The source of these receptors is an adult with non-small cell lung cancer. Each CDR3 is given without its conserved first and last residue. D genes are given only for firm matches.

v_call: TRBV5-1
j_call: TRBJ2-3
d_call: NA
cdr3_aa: ASSQTSFRGTDTQY

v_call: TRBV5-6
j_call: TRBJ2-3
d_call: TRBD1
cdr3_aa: ASSQWTGADTQY

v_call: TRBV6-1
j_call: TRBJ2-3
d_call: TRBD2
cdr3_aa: ASSDVAGRDTQY

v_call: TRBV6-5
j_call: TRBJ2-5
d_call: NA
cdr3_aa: ASKIGGLEETQY

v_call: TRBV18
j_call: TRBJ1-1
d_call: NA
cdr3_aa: ASSPDSQNTEAF

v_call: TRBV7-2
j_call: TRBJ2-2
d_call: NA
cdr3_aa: ASSSGGELF

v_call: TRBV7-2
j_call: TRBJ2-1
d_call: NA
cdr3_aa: ASSGPGPPNEQF

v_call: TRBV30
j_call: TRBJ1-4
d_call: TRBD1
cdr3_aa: ALGTGTNEKLF

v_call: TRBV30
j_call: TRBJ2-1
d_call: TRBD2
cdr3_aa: AWSVRGGSYNEQF

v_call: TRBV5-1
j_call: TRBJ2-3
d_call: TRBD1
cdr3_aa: ASSLGQGTTEADTQY

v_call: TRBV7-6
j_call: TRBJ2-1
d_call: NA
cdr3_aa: ASSPAGYNEQF

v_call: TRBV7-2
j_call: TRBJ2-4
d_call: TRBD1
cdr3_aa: ASSPGQGNIQY

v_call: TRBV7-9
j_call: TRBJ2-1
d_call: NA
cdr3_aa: ASSLRTEVLGYNEQF

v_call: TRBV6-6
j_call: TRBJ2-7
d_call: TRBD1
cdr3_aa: ASSAGQGFVSEQY

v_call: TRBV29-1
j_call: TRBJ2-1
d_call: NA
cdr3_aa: SVATREEQF

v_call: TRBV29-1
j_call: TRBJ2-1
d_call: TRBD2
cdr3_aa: SATPGTSLVHEQF

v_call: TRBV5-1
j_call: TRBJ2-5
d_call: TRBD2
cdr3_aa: ASSLGLAGGRGETQY

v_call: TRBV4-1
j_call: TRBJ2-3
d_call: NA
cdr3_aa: ASSQVFVADTQY

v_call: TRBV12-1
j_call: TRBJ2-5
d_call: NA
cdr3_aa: ASSFPDRGRQETQY

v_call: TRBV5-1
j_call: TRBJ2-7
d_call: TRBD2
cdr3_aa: ASSLAGRDSYEQY

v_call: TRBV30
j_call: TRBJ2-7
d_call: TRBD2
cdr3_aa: AWRGLAGYEQY

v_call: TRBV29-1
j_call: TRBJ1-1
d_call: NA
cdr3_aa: SAQNPGSEAF

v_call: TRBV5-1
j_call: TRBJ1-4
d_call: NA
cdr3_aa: ASSFQGGTNEKLF

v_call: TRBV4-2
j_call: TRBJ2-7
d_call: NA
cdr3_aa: ASSQGSGSRGVTGEQY

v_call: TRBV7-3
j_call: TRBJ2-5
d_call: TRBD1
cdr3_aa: ASSPGQGRETQY

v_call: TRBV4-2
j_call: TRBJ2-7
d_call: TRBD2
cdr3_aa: ASSPETSGRTYEQY

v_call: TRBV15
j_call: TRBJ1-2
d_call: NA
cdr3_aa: ATSRELAGRT

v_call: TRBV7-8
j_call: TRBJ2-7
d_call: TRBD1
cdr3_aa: ASSPGTGGTAYEQY

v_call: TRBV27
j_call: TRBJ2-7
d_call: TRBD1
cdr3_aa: ASSLMGQGYEQY

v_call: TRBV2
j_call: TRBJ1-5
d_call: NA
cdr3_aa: ASRMTAYGNQPQH

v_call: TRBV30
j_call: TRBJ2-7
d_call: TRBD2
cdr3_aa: AWSAGLHLYEQY

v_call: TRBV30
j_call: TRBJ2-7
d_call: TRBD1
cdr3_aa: AWSPGQGYEQY

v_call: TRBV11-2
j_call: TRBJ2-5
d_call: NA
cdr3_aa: ASSTRDNHQETQY